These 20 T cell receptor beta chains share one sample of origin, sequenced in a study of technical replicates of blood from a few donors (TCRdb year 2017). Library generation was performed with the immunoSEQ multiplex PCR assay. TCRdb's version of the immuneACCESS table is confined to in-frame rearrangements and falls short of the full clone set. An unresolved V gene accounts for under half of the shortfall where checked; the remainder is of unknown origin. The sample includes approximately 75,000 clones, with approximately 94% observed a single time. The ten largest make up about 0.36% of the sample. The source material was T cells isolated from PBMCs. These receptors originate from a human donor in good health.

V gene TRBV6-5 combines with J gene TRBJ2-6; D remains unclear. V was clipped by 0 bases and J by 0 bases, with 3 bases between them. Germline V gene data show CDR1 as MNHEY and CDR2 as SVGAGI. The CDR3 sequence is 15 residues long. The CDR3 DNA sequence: TGTGCCAGCAGTTACTCCCACTCTGGGGCCAACGTCCTGACTTTC. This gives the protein CASSYSHSGANVLTF.

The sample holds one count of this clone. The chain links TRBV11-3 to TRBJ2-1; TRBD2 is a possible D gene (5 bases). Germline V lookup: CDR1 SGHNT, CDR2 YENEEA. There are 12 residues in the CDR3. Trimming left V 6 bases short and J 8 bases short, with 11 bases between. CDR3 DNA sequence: TGTGCCAGCAGGACTAAGGGCGATGAGCAGTTCTTC. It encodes CASRTKGDEQFF.

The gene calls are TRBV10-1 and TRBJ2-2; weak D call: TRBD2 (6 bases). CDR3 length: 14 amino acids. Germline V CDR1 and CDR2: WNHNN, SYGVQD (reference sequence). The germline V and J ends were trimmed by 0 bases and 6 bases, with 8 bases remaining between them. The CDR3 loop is CASSESGGSGELFF. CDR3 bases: TGCGCCAGCAGTGAGTCAGGAGGGTCCGGGGAGCTGTTTTTT.

The CDR3 here is CASSAGQFYEQYF. In nucleotides, the CDR3 is TGTGCCAGCAGCGCAGGACAGTTTTACGAGCAGTACTTC. The chain has TRBV11-2 and TRBJ2-7, with D possibly TRBD1 on 6 matching bases. V was trimmed by 5 bases and J by 4 bases, leaving 12 bases between them. This CDR3 has 13 amino acids. Germline V gene data show CDR1 as SGHAT and CDR2 as FQNNGV.

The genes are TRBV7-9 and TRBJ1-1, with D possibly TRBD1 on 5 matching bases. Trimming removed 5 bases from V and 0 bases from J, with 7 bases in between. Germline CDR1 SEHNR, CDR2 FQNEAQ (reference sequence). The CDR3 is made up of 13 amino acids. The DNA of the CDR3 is TGTGCCAGCAGCCAGACAGTGAACACTGAAGCTTTCTTT. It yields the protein CASSQTVNTEAFF.

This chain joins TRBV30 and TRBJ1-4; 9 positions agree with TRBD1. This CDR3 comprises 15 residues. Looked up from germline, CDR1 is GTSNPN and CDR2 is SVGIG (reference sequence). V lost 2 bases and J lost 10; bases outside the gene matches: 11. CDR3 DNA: TGTGCCTGGAGTAGTACGGGACAGGGAAGGGGAAAACTGTTTTTT. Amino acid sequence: CAWSSTGQGRGKLFF.

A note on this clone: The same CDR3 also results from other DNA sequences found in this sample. The CDR3 protein is CSVGEGSYEQYF. For the CDR3, the DNA is TGCAGCGTTGGCGAGGGCTCCTACGAGCAGTACTTC. The chain uses TRBV29-1 and TRBJ2-7; D may be TRBD2 (5 bases). From germline, CDR1 is SQVTM and CDR2 ANQGSEA. The CDR3 runs to 12 residues. Trimming stripped 4 bases from V and 0 bases from J, with 7 bases between.

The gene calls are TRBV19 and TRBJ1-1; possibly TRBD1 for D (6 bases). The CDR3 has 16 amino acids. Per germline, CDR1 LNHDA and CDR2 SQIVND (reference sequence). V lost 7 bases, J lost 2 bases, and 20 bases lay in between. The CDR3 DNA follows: TGTGCCAGTAATTATGGGCCAGGGGAAGACAACACTGAAGCTTTCTTT. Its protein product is CASNYGPGEDNTEAFF.

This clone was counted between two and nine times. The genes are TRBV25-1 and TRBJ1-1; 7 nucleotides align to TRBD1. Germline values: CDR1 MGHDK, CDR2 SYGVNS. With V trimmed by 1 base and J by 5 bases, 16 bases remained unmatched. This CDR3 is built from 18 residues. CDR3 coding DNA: TGTGCCAGCAGTGAATTAGTACGTGACAGGGAGGTAGAGACTGAAGCTTTCTTT. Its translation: CASSELVRDREVETEAFF.

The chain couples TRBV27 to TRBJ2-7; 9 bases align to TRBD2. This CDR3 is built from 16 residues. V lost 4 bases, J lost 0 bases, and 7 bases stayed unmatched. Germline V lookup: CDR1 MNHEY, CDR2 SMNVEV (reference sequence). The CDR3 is CASSSSSGEVSYEQYF. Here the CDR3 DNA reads TGTGCCAGCAGTTCCTCTAGCGGGGAGGTCTCCTACGAGCAGTACTTC.

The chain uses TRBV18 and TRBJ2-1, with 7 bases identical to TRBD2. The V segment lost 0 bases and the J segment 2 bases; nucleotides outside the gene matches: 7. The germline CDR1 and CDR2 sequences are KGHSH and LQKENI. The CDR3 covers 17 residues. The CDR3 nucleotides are TGTGCCAGCTCACCACCGGTGGGCGGGAGTACCTACAATGAGCAGTTCTTC. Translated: CASSPPVGGSTYNEQFF.

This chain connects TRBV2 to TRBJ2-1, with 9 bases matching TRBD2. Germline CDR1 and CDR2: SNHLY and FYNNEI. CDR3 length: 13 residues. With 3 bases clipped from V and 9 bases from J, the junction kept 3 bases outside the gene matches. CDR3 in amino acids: CASSDGSGSEQFF. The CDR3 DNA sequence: TGTGCCAGCAGTGATGGTAGCGGGAGTGAGCAGTTCTTC.

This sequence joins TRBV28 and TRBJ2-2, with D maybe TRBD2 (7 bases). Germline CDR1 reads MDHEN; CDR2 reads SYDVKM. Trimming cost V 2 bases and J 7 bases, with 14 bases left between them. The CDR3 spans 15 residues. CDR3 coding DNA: TGTGCCAGCAGTTTAGGGGGGGCGCATGGCGGGGAGCTGTTTTTT. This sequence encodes CASSLGGAHGGELFF.

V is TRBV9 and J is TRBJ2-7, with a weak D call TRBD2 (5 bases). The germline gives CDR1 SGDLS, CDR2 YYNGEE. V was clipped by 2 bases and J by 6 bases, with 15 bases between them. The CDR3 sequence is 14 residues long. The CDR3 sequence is CASSVGGFSAEQYF. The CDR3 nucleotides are TGTGCCAGCAGCGTTGGAGGCTTCTCCGCCGAGCAGTACTTC.

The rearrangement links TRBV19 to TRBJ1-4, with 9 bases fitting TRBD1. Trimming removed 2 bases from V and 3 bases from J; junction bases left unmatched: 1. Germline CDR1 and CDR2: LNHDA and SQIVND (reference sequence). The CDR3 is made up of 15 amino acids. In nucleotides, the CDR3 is TGTGCCAGTAGTATAAACAGGGGGCCTAATGAAAAACTGTTTTTT. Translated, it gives CASSINRGPNEKLFF.

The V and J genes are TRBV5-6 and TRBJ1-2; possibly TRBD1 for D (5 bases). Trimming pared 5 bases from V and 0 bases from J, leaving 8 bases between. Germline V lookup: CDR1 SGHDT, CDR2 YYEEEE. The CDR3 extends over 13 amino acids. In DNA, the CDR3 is TGTGCCAGCAGTCCGGACACTAACTATGGCTACACCTTC. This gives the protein CASSPDTNYGYTF.

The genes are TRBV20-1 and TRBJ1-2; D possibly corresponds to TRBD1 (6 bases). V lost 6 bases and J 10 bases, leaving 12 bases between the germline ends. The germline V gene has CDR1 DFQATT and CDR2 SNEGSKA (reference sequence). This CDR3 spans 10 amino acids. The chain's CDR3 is CSAPTGFYTF. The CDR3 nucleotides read TGCAGTGCCCCGACAGGCTTCTACACCTTC.

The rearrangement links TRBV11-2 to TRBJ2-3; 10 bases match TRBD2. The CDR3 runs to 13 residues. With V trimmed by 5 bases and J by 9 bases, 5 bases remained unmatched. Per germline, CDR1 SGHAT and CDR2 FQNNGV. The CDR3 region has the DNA TGTGCCAGCAGCCGAGCTAGCGGGAGAACGCAGTATTTT. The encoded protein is CASSRASGRTQYF.

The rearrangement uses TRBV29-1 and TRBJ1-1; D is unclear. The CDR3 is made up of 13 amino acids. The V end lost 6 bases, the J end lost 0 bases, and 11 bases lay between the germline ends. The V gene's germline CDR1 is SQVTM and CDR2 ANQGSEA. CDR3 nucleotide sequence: TGCAGCGTCCTCGCGGGCATGAACACTGAAGCTTTCTTT. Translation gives CSVLAGMNTEAFF.

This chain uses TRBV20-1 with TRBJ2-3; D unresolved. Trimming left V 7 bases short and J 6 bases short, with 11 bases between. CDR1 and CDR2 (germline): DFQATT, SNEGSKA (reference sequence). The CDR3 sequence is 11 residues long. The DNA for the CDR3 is TGCAGTGGGAGCCGGGTCGATACGCAGTATTTT. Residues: CSGSRVDTQYF.